Following are 4 T cell receptor beta chains from one sample sequenced in a study of blood T cell repertoires in COVID-19. Clones were read by immunoSEQ multiplex PCR, and TCRdb kept only the in-frame ones, dropping some. This sample carries a few hundred thousand clones, about nine tenths of them seen once, and the ten largest clones take about a tenth. The sequencing sample was made of PBMCs or T cells enriched from blood (not recorded which). All receptors derive from a man between 18 and 29 years old with acute COVID-19.

The chain employs TRBV7-8 and TRBJ2-7, with TRBD1 matching 9 bases. The length of the CDR3 is 13 residues. With 8 bases clipped from V and 1 base from J, the junction kept 3 bases outside the gene matches. The germline V gene has CDR1 SGHVS and CDR2 FQNEAQ. CDR3 sequence reads: CASGDRASYEQYF. The CDR3 bases are TGTGCCAGCGGGGACAGGGCTTCCTACGAGCAGTACTTC.

The chain employs TRBV5-6 and TRBJ1-6, with D uncertain. Trimming cost V 2 bases and J 10 bases, with 13 bases left between them. CDR1 is SGHDT, CDR2 YYEEEE, per germline. The CDR3 covers 14 residues. The CDR3: CASSFDAIGSPLHF. The CDR3 DNA sequence: TGTGCCAGCAGCTTCGACGCCATCGGGTCACCCCTCCACTTT.

This rearrangement joins TRBV27 to TRBJ1-2; no clear D gene. The CDR3 is 13 amino acids. Trimming cost V 2 bases and J 4 bases, with 8 bases left between them. The germline CDR1 and CDR2 sequences are MNHEY and SMNVEV (reference sequence). CDR3 residues: CASSLGRFYGYTF. CDR3 DNA sequence: TGTGCCAGCAGTTTAGGCCGATTCTATGGCTACACCTTC.

V and J are TRBV13 and TRBJ2-1; 12 bases align to TRBD2. The CDR3 consists of 18 residues. With 2 bases clipped from V and 5 bases from J, the junction kept 10 bases outside the gene matches. The germline V gene has CDR1 PRHDT and CDR2 FYEKMQ (reference sequence). In nucleotides, the CDR3 is TGTGCCAGCAGCTTATGGGGACTAGCGGGCCCAGAACACAATGAGCAGTTCTTC. Translation: CASSLWGLAGPEHNEQFF.